A single sample is the source of the 5 T cell receptor beta chains below, sequenced in a study of CD8+CD57+ T cells in acquired aplastic anemia (dated by TCRdb to about 2018). Sequencer: Illumina HiSeq 2000. TCR beta VDJ combination and CDR3 sequence profiling used genomic DNA as the template. The public reads were reprocessed in TCRdb via fastp at Q25 and MiXCR, keeping in-frame beta chains. Rows matching on CDR3 protein sequence are summarized as one entry with the most common DNA and genes. In all, the sample holds approximately 190,000 distinct CDR3 sequences, and around 45% of those were seen once. Jointly, the top ten make up around 8.8% of the sample. Expansion of CD8+CD57+ cells had been shown by flow cytometry in the patients chosen for sequencing. Sequencing used sorted CD4+, CD8+, or CD8+CD57+ T cells (not recorded which) from PBMCs. The source of these receptors is a human donor with aplastic anemia.

The V call is TRBV7-8, the J call TRBJ1-1, with 7 bases that match TRBD1. This CDR3 comprises 14 residues. With V trimmed by 5 bases and J by 5 bases, 8 bases remained unmatched. Germline CDR1 reads SGHVS; CDR2 reads FQNEAQ. The CDR3 region is CASSRLTGRTEAFF. For the CDR3, the DNA is TGTGCCAGCAGCCGACTGACAGGGAGGACTGAAGCTTTCTTT.

This clonotype was detected many times. The chain carries TRBV24-1 and TRBJ2-1; 9 nucleotides line up with TRBD1. With 3 bases clipped from V and 7 bases from J, the junction kept 9 bases outside the gene matches. CDR1 is KGHDR and CDR2 is SFDVKD in the germline V gene. The CDR3 is 16 residues long. The CDR3 region is CATSDARGTGHNEQFF. For the CDR3, the DNA is TGTGCCACCAGTGATGCACGTGGGACAGGGCATAATGAGCAGTTCTTC.

The V call is TRBV7-2, the J call TRBJ1-6; D uncertain. Germline V lookup: CDR1 SGHTA, CDR2 FQGNSA. This CDR3 spans 11 amino acids. The germline V and J ends were trimmed by 7 bases and 5 bases, with 3 bases remaining between them. The CDR3 spells CASTDNSPLHF. For the CDR3, the DNA is TGTGCCAGCACCGATAATTCACCCCTCCACTTT.

The rearrangement links TRBV11-2 to TRBJ2-7; the D is unclear. The CDR3 has 14 residues. Trimming pared 1 base from V and 5 bases from J, leaving 12 bases between. CDR1 SGHAT and CDR2 FQNNGV come from the germline V gene. CDR3 in amino acids: CASSLGARVNEQYF. DNA for the CDR3: TGTGCCAGCAGCTTAGGAGCAAGGGTTAACGAGCAGTACTTC.

Comments on this clonotype: Relative to the germline gene, one junction end is altered; a read error may explain this. This chain links TRBV11-1 with TRBJ2-3; 9 positions match TRBD2. Germline V gives CDR1 SGHAT, CDR2 FQDESV (reference sequence). This CDR3 region has 16 residues. The CDR3 region is CARSYWGLADPDTQYF. DNA of the CDR3: TGTGCCAGGAGCTATTGGGGACTAGCAGATCCAGATACGCAGTATTTT.